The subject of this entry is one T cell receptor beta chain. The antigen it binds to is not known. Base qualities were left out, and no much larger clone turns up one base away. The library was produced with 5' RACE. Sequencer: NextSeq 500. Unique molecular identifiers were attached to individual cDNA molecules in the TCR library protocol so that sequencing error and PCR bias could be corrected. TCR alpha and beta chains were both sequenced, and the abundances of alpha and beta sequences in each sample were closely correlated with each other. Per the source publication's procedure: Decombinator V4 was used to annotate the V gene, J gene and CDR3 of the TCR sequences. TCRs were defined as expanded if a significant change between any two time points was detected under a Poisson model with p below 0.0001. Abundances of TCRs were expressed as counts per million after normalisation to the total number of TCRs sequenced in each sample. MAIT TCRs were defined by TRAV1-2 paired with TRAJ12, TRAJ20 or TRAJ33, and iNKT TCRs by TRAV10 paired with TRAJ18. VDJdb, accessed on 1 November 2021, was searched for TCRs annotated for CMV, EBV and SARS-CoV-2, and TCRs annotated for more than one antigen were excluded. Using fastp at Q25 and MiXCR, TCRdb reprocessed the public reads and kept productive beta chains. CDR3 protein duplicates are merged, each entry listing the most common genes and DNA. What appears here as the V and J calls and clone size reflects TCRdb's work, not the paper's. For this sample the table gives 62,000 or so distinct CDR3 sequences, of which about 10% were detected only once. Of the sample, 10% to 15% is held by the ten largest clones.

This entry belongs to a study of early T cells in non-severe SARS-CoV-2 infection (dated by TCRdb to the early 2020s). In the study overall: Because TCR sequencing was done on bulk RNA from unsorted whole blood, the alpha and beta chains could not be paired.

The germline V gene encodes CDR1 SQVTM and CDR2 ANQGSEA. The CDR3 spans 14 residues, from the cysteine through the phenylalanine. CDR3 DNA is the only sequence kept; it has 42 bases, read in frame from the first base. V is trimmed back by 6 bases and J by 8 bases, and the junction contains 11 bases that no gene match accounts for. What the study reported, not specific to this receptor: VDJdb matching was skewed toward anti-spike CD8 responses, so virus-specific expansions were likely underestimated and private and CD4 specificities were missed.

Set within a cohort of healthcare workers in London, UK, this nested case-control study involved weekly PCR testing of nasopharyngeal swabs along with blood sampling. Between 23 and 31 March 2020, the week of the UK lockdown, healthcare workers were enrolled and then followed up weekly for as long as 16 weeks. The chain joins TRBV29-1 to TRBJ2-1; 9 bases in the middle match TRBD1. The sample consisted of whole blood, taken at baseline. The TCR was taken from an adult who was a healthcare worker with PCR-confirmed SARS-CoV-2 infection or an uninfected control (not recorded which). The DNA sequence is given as TGCAGCGTCGCCGCGGCACAGGGGGCGTATGAGCAGTTCTTC. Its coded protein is CSVAAAQGAYEQFF.